Listed here are 2 T cell receptor beta chains from one sample, sequenced in a study of human T cells and chemical hapten exposure. Time point in this sample: patch test 3, about 24 weeks after DPC sensitization. Regarding treatment: therapeutic diphenylcyclopropenone sensitization with weekly scalp DPC. MiXCR, applied by TCRdb to the RACE reads, yields one record per CDR3 protein. Of about 90,000 distinct CDR3 sequences detected, roughly a tenth appear once; the ten largest clones hold 1% to 1.2%. Sequencing was performed on whole blood, taken in connection with sensitization to the hapten diphenylcyclopropenone (DPC). These receptors came from a woman under 40 with alopecia areata. Some clones in this sample may be carry-over from other donors' samples.

The sample holds a few counts of this clonotype. The chain couples TRBV21-1 to TRBJ1-5. TRBV21-1 is shown as a pseudogene. The CDR3 runs to 14 residues. CDR3: CASSKEWCNQPQHF. The CDR3 DNA is TGTGCCAGCAGCAAAGAATGGTGCAATCAGCCCCAGCATTTT.

Ten or more counts support this clonotype. V is TRBV30 and J is TRBJ1-2; D uncertain. In germline, CDR1 is GTSNPN, CDR2 SVGIG (reference sequence). The CDR3 is 15 amino acids. Trimming shortened V by 3 bases and J by 6 bases, and 20 bases separated the two germline ends. DNA of the CDR3: TGTGCCTGGAGCTACCGGGTAGCACGGGAGGATGGCTACACCTTC. Its protein is CAWSYRVAREDGYTF.